This T cell receptor (beta chain) was recovered during a study of blood T cell repertoires in COVID-19. Overall study context: Acute and convalescent COVID-19 specimens originated in the United States, Italy and Spain.

The assay was immunoSEQ multiplex PCR, and TCRdb's table has in-frame clones only and misses some. The sample carries 110,000 to 150,000 clones, around 76% recorded once. The CDR3 is made up of 14 amino acids. Looked up from germline, CDR1 is SGHAT and CDR2 is FQNNGV. Details on this clone: One end of the junction varies from germline; a read error may be responsible.

V is TRBV11-2 and J is TRBJ1-1; D gene uncertain. The sequence derives from a man at least 80 years old with acute or convalescent COVID-19. Sequences were obtained from peripheral blood. The CDR3 here is CASIKRVSPTEAFF. Written as DNA, the CDR3 is TGTGCGAGCATCAAACGGGTGTCTCCCACTGAAGCTTTCTTT.